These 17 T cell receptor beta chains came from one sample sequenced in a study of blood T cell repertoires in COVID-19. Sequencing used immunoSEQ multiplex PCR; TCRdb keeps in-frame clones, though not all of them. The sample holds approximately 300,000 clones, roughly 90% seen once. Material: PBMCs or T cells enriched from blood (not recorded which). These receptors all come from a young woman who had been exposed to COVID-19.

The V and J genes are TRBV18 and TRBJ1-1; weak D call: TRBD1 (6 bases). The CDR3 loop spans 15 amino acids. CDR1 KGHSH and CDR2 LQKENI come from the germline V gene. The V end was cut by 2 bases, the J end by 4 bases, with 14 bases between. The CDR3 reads CASSPTYRVSTEAFF. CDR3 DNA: TGTGCCAGCTCACCAACCTACAGGGTAAGCACTGAAGCTTTCTTT. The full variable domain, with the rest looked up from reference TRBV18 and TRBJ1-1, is NAGVMQNPRHLVRRRGQEARLRCSPMKGHSHVYWYRQLPEEGLKFMVYLQKENIIDESGMPKERFSAEFPKEGPSILRIQQVVRGDSAAYFCASSPTYRVSTEAFFGQGTRLTVV.

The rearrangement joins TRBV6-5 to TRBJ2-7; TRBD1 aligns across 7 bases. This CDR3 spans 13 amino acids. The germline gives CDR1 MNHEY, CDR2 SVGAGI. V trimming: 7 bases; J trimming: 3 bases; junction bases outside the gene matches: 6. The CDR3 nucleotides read TGTGCCAGCACCTCGACAGGGAGCTACGAGCAGTACTTC. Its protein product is CASTSTGSYEQYF.

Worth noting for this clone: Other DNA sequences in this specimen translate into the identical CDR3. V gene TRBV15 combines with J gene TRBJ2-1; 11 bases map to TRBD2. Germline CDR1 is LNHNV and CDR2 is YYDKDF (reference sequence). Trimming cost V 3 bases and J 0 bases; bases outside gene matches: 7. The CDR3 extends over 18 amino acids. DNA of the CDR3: TGTGCCACCAGCAGGACTAGCGGGGCGTTCAGCTCCTACAATGAGCAGTTCTTC. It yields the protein CATSRTSGAFSSYNEQFF.

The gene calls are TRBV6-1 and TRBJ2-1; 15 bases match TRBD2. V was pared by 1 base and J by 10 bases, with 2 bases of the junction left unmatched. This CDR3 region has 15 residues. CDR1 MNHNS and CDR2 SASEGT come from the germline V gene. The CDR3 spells CASSEVGTSGGEQFF. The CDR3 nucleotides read TGTGCCAGCAGTGAAGTGGGGACTAGCGGGGGGGAGCAGTTCTTC.

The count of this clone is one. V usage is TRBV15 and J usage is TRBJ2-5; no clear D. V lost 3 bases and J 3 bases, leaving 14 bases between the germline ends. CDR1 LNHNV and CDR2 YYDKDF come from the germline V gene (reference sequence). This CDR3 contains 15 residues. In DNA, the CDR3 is TGTGCCACCAGCAGCTATGAACGTTACGAAGAGACCCAGTACTTC. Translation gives CATSSYERYEETQYF.

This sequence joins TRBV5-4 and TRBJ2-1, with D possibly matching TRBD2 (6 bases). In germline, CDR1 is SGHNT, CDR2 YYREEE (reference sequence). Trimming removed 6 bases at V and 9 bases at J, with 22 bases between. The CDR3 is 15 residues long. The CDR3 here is CASNWRGAALSEQFF. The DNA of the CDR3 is TGTGCCAGCAACTGGAGGGGTGCGGCATTGAGTGAGCAGTTCTTC.

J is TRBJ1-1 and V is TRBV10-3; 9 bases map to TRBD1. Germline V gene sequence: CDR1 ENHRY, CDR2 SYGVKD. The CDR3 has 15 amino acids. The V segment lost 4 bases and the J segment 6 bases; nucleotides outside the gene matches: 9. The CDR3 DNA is TGTGCCATCAGTGGGACAGGGGTGGGGACCGCTGAAGCTTTCTTT. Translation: CAISGTGVGTAEAFF.

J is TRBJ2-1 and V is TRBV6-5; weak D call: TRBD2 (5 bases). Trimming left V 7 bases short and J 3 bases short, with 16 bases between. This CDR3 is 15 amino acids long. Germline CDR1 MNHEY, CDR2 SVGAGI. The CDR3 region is CASNARALNYNEQFF. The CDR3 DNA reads TGTGCCAGCAACGCGCGGGCGCTCAACTACAATGAGCAGTTCTTC.

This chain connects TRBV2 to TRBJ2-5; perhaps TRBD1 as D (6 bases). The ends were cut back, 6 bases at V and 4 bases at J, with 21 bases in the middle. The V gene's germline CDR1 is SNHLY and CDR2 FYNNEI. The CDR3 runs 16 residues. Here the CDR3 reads CASSGSLQGVLETQYF. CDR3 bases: TGTGCCAGCAGCGGAAGCCTACAGGGTGTGTTAGAGACCCAGTACTTC.

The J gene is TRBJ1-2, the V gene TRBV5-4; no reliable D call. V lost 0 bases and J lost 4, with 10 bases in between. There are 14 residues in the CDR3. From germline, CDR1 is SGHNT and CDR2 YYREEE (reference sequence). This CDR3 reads CASSLERLPYGYTF. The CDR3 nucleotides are TGTGCCAGCAGCTTGGAGAGACTGCCCTATGGCTACACCTTC. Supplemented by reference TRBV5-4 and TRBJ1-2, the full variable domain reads ETGVTQSPTHLIKTRGQQVTLRCSSQSGHNTVSWYQQALGQGPQFIFQYYREEENGRGNFPPRFSGLQFPNYSSELNVNALELDDSALYLCASSLERLPYGYTFGSGTRLTVV.

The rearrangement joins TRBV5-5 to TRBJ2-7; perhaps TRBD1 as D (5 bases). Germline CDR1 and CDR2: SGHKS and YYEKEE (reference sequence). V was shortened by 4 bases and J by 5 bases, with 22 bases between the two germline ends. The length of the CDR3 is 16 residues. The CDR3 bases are TGTGCCAGCAGCAATGAAATCCAGGGATTCAAGGACGAGCAGTACTTC. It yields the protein CASSNEIQGFKDEQYF.

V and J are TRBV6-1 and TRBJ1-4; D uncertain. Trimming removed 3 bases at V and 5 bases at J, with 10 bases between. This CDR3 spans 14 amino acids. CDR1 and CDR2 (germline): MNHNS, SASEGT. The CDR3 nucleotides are TGTGCCAGCAGTGAGGGCCAGACGAATGAAAAACTGTTTTTT. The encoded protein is CASSEGQTNEKLFF.

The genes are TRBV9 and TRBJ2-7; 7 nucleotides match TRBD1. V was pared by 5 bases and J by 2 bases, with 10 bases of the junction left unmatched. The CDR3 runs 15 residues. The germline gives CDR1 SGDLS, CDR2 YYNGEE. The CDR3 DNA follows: TGTGCCAGCAGTCTACATCCAGGGGGTCCCTACGAGCAGTACTTC. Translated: CASSLHPGGPYEQYF.

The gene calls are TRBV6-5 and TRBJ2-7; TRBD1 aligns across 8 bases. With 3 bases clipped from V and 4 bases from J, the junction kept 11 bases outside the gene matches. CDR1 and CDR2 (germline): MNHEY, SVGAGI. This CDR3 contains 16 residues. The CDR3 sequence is CASSYITGGPRYEQYF. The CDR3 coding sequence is TGTGCCAGCAGTTATATAACAGGGGGTCCCCGGTACGAGCAGTACTTC.

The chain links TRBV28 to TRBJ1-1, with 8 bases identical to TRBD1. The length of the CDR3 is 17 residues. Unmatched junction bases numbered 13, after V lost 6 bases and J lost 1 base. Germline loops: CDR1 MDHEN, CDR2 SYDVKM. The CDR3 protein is CASSSSGYRGRNTEAFF. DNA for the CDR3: TGTGCCAGCAGCTCAAGTGGGTACAGGGGGAGGAACACTGAAGCTTTCTTT.

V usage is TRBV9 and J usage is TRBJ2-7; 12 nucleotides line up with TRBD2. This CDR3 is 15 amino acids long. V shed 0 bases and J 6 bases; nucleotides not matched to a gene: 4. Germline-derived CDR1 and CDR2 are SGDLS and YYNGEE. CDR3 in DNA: TGTGCCAGCAGCGTAGATACTAGCGGGGGGCTCGAGCAGTACTTC. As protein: CASSVDTSGGLEQYF.

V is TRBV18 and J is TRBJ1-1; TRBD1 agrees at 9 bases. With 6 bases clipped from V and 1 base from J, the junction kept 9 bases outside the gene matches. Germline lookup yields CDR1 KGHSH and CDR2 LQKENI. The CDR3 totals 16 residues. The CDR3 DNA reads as TGTGCCAGCTCGTTTCTACCGACAGGGGGGAACACTGAAGCTTTCTTT. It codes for CASSFLPTGGNTEAFF.